These T cell receptor beta chains were read from a single sample in a study of T cells in Graves' hyperthyroidism and ophthalmopathy. TCRdb reanalysed the multiplex PCR reads using MiXCR and keeps one entry per CDR3 protein. The top ten clones hold 26% of a sample with a few hundred thousand distinct CDR3 sequences, less than 25% of them seen once. What was sequenced was blood. The receptors shown here come from a man younger than 35 with Graves' hyperthyroidism. Each CDR3 is given with its conserved first and last residue. Each record gives: J gene, CDR3 length, V gene, CDR3 protein.

TRBJ1-5	14	TRBV19	CASRDRNGNQPQHF
TRBJ1-1	13	TRBV5-1	CASSSLGNTEAFF
TRBJ2-7	14	TRBV6-1	CASKPGQQYYEQYF
TRBJ2-5	13	TRBV24-1	CATSAQGRETQYF
TRBJ2-4	16	TRBV7-2	CASSLAGGGRLNIQYF
TRBJ1-1	13	TRBV29-1	CSAGLQGAAEAFF
TRBJ2-2	15	TRBV6-2/TRBV6-3	CASGQGQGVTGELFF
TRBJ1-1	16	TRBV11-2	CASSLGLGQMNTEAFF
TRBJ1-5	15	TRBV6-5	CASSSGTVGNQPQHF
TRBJ2-2	14	TRBV12-3/TRBV12-4	CASKRQSNTGELFF
TRBJ1-2	15	TRBV7-2	CASSLAPGTGYGYTF
TRBJ2-7	14	TRBV11-2	CASSFPEPPYEQYF
TRBJ1-1	15	TRBV6-1	CASSDFGQGSAEAFF